This T cell receptor beta chain stems from a study of cytomegalovirus exposure and HLA in healthy donors (dated by TCRdb to about 2017). Background on the whole study: In an earlier analysis of roughly 500 of the donors, approximately 300 Gb of sequence data and some 120 million unique TCR beta sequences from about 190 million T cells were reported. The study profiled the T cell repertoires of some 610 subjects by immunosequencing and related them to cytomegalovirus serostatus. The later analysis used no new phenotypic data to find candidate immune exposures, relying instead on TCR beta sequences and their occurrence across donors. All discovery cohort repertoires had been generated using a single sequencing platform. The study aimed to test whether cataloging public T cell receptors could reveal signatures of past pathogen exposure. HLA typing included class I and class II loci at four-digit resolution. A separate validation cohort of some 130 different subjects was used in addition to the roughly 670-subject first cohort. Genome-wide SNP genotypes for about 65% of the roughly 670 donors were used in a later genetic analysis, which treated that subset as a discovery cohort. Roughly 290 gigabases of sequencing data and 75 million to 85 million unique TCR sequences made up an early release that covered around 640 HLA-typed donors. The genetic ancestry cluster associated with self-reported Caucasian donors included 80% to 90% of the roughly 400 genotyped donors. Typing coverage varied by locus: about 620-640 donors for A, B, C, DRB1 and DQB1; under 550 for DQA1; around 570 for DPA1; more than 450 for DPB1. The study combined high-throughput TCR immunosequencing, statistical association of individual TCRs with disease status, and machine learning to predict cytomegalovirus infection status. Donor age, sex, ethnicity and CMV serostatus were compiled alongside the repertoire data. Five DR-DQ haplotypes were treated as single units for association and clustering because of strong linkage in the cohort. A later analysis re-analyzed previously published TCR beta repertoires from roughly 630 donors and added high-resolution HLA genotyping to study TCR occurrence patterns. On average, roughly 250,000 unique TCR beta nucleotide sequences were sequenced per donor among 300 to 500 genotyped donors of the cohort, with roughly 18% of those sequences being non-productive. To decide whether each TCR beta V gene segment behaved as functional or pseudogenic, an earlier analysis of over 500 of the donors relied on high-throughput TCR beta sequencing.

Details on this clone: Its antigen remains undetermined. Base qualities were left out, and no much larger clone turns up one base away.

The cohort comprised approximately 700 healthy bone marrow donors. At the time of sampling, all cohort members were nominally healthy, though unrecorded immune exposures were likely present. The donor tested CMV seronegative and was one of the 352 seronegative cohort members. Each donor provided a peripheral blood sample, and peripheral blood mononuclear cells were used for TCR beta sequencing. The Qiagen DNeasy Blood Extraction Kit was used to extract genomic DNA from the blood cell samples. As encoded in the germline V gene, CDR1 is SGHRS while CDR2 is YFSETQ. Trimming leaves V shorter by 0 bases and J shorter by 7 bases, with the junction holding 9 bases beyond the gene matches. From the cysteine up to the phenylalanine, the CDR3 has a length of 15 residues. Only the CDR3 DNA stays, 45 bases, in frame from base 1. The paper as a whole reports these results and caveats: Because HLA typing was unavailable for some donors at each locus, only the typed subset was used in association tests. Cytomegalovirus status was reported to be diagnosed by the classifier with high specificity and sensitivity in both the original and validation cohorts. Some IMGT-functional V segments, including TRBV6-2 and TRBV6-3, could not be distinguished by the 87-base-pair reads and were therefore excluded. For the cohort, immune exposure information was limited to CMV serostatus. In the study, about 150 TCR beta chains were listed as associated with cytomegalovirus. Fewer than 20 rarely observed V segments, including chromosome 9 orphons, were excluded from the earlier analysis of a few hundred of the donors because counts were too low. An association between a missense DCLRE1C variant and V-gene and J-gene trimming of TCR beta chains was found in a later genetic analysis and replicated in an independent cohort. Specific HLA alleles were associated with 15,000 to 20,000 TCR beta sequences at a false discovery rate of 0.05 in a later analysis. In vitro tests confirmed that a few of the cytomegalovirus-associated TCR beta chains recognize cytomegalovirus antigens. Linkage disequilibrium might explain the correlated functional status among segregating V segments, but an unknown experimental factor could not be ruled out. In a later analysis, several top co-occurrence clusters were reported to appear linked to parvovirus B19, influenza, CMV and Epstein-Barr virus. Roughly uniform sequencing depth across donors was assumed in presence/absence analyses, although this assumption may not hold. When HLA alleles, especially DR and DQ, strongly co-occurred, attributing TCR associations to individual alleles was difficult. Most CMV-associated TCR beta chains appeared to be HLA-restricted in a later analysis, and the HLA associations seemed to be driven largely by CMV exposure. While some public TCRs were present in many individuals, most TCR sequences turned up only very rarely across donors. It was suggested by the authors that the approach could potentially be generalized to other disease states and immunological phenotypes. A cluster of highly shared sequence variants was judged likely to represent a technical artifact of the sequencing pipeline. In an earlier analysis of some 640 of the donors, most TCR beta V segments were observed in productive rearrangements about 87% or about 30% of the time, broadly matching IMGT annotations. A further reported finding was that TCR beta sequences accurately predicted the HLA-A and HLA-B alleles for most subjects in the first cohort. A later genetic analysis reported fewer N-insertions in productive TCRs among donors in an Asian-associated ancestry cluster than the approximately 700-donor mean. In a later analysis, the rate of TCR association differed among HLA loci, with DRB1 alleles having the most associated TCRs and HLA-C alleles having the fewest. In a later analysis, HLA-associated TCR beta chains were found to be more clonally expanded and to have lower generation probabilities than equally common non-associated chains. In this cohort, only TCR beta chains were sequenced, and detectable features were limited by the absence of alpha or paired-chain data.

Preparation of the library involved the immunoSEQ multiplex PCR assay. For the multiplex PCR, a mixture combining 60 forward primers for TCR Vbeta segments and 13 reverse primers for TCR Jbeta segments was used. The CDR3 region of rearranged TCR beta genes was amplified from genomic DNA with a multiplex PCR assay. The amplified TCR beta libraries were sequenced on the Illumina HiSeq System as 87-base-pair reads. On the authors' methods: Across the roughly 600 repertoires, a later analysis counted 80 million or so unique TCR beta chains, around 11 million of which were shared by at least two donors. Raw reads were error-corrected and collapsed into unique sequences by a nearest-neighbor algorithm in which closely related sequences were merged to remove PCR and sequencing errors. V, D and J gene segments were assigned by aligning CDR3 sequences to IMGT reference sequences. Each retained sequence needed at least a six-nucleotide match to both a V gene segment and a J gene segment. Rearrangements were called productive when the CDR3 lacked stop codons and stayed in frame with V and J; all others were non-productive. CDR3 was defined by IMGT convention, running from the second conserved V-encoded cysteine to the conserved J-encoded phenylalanine. The earlier analysis of about 560 of the donors excluded any sequence lacking an unambiguous match to a single V gene segment. In an earlier analysis of some 590 of the donors, V segments were called functional above 56.7% productive rearrangements and were called segregating when the between-donor standard deviation exceeded 5%. A statistical classification framework was built to diagnose cytomegalovirus status from the catalog of TCR beta chain sequences. V and J gene assignment, in a later analysis, came from comparing TCR nucleotide sequences with IMGT/GENE-DB human TR gene sequences. Using the TCRdist pipeline, a later analysis assigned CDR3 sequences along with most-parsimonious VDJ recombination scenarios. In a later analysis, each TCR beta chain was defined by its CDR3 amino acid sequence together with its V-gene family, and reads without a unique V-gene family were excluded. A later analysis removed nearly 600 highly shared, low-generation-probability nucleotide sequences to deal with suspected cross-contamination and a sequencing artifact. In a later analysis, a clonal expansion index for each public chain was calculated from normalized within-repertoire ranks of inferred template counts. Generation probabilities in a later analysis came from a VDJ recombination model fitted to out-of-frame rearrangements, and those results were checked against IGoR. In a later analysis, TCR-TCR, TCR-HLA and TCR-CMV co-occurrence was scored with hypergeometric tests, and a repertoire-size bias correction was applied to TCR pairs. To estimate false discovery rates, a later analysis permuted the HLA or CMV assignments 20 times. In a later analysis, co-occurring TCRs were grouped with DBSCAN, and TCRdist sequence similarity was added when clustering was performed within HLA-allele-positive subsets. Repertoires with fewer than 30,000 or more than 120,000 public chains were left out of co-occurrence clustering, as were five repertoires with anomalous nucleotide sharing. The immuneACCESS repertoire file appears here via TCRdb, limited to in-frame rearrangements. These files lack a portion of the clones; in checked studies, under half of the deficit traces to unresolved V genes, and the cause of the others is not known. The DNA gave D and trimming, while V, J and clone size come from that table. Present in this sample are about 190,000 clones, over 75% of which were seen just once. Of the sample, 3% to 4.5% falls within the top ten clones.

The chain is assembled from TRBV5-1 and TRBJ2-7; 8 central bases correspond to TRBD1. Sequencing was carried out using PBMCs. This TCR came from a man in his forties or fifties in good health and CMV-seronegative. The DNA is as follows: TGCGCCAGCAGCTTGGCCGAGACAGGGGTAGGGGAGCAGTACTTC. It encodes CASSLAETGVGEQYF.